The clone carrying this T cell receptor (beta chain) was recorded a few times. Germline-derived CDR1 and CDR2 are GTSNPN and SVGIG (reference sequence). The CDR3 is made up of 13 amino acids. The V end was cut by 2 bases, the J end by 4 bases, with 11 bases between. The sample comes from a study of PD-L1 blockade in urothelial cancer. In the study overall: Enrolled patients had been treated previously with 0 to 3 chemotherapy regimens.

Profiling relied on immunoSEQ multiplex PCR, and the TCRdb table lists in-frame clones only, not all of them. Among under 120,000 clones listed, around 85% were seen once. Each patient's cancer was a locally advanced or metastatic urothelial carcinoma. This material consisted of PBMCs, taken around atezolizumab (anti-PD-L1) treatment. This sequence joins TRBV30 and TRBJ1-2; no definite D call. The sequence came from a man aged 45-65 years with urothelial cancer. The CDR3 sequence is CAWSPRGTYGYTF. The CDR3 DNA sequence: TGTGCCTGGAGTCCCCGGGGTACCTATGGCTACACCTTC.